This T cell receptor beta chain stems from a study of T cell responses to AZD1222 COVID-19 vaccine. Study in general: Analyses pooled second doses at about 4 or about 12 weeks.

Study conclusions and caveats: None of the repertoires were sampled until the peak T cell response had passed. Possibly, clonal diversity was underestimated; donors were largely white British and included more females. Only five or six people who got AZD1222 tested seropositive at baseline.

Note on this clone: Antigen specificity is unknown.

The germline V gene has CDR1 MNHEY and CDR2 SVGAGI. CDR3 length: 15 amino acids. Trimming took off 6 bases at V and 0 bases at J, with 12 bases between the two ends. Profiling relied on immunoSEQ multiplex PCR, and the TCRdb table lists in-frame clones only, not all of them. The top ten hold 8.7% of the sample, which has some 83,000 clones, roughly 88% seen once. This TCR came from an adult in good health. V is TRBV6-5 and J is TRBJ1-5; possibly TRBD1 for D (5 bases). The specimen was peripheral blood, collected on day 0 of AZD1222 vaccination. The CDR3 loop reads CASRGTAYSNQPQHF. Here the CDR3 DNA reads TGTGCCAGCAGGGGGACGGCGTATAGCAATCAGCCCCAGCATTTT.